This T cell receptor beta chain was retrieved from a study of Graves' ophthalmopathy and Graves' hyperthyroidism. This clonotype was observed many times. CDR3 regions of TCR beta were amplified from RNA transcripts. Amplification began with first-round RT-PCR using HTBI primers, then second-round multiplex PCR was performed. TCRdb reanalysed the multiplex PCR reads using MiXCR and keeps one entry per CDR3 protein. The repertoire has around 1.1 million distinct CDR3 sequences, 35% to 40% of them found once; the top ten carry roughly 11%. The germline gives CDR1 MGHDK, CDR2 SYGVNS. Trimming stripped 4 bases from V and 4 bases from J, with 16 bases between. This CDR3 spans 15 amino acids.

The chain recombines TRBV25-1 with TRBJ2-5; D is perhaps TRBD1 or TRBD2 (5 bases each). Sample: peripheral blood or thyroid tissue (not recorded which). The TCR originated in an adult man with Graves' hyperthyroidism. CDR3 in DNA: TGTGCCAGCAGTGGCAGGGACGACCCTGGAGAGACCCAGTACTTC. This encodes CASSGRDDPGETQYF. Supplemented by reference TRBV25-1 and TRBJ2-5, the full variable domain reads EADIYQTPRYLVIGTGKKITLECSQTMGHDKMYWYQQDPGMELHLIHYSYGVNSTEKGDLSSESTVSRIRTEHFPLTLESARPSHTSQYLCASSGRDDPGETQYFGPGTRLLVL.